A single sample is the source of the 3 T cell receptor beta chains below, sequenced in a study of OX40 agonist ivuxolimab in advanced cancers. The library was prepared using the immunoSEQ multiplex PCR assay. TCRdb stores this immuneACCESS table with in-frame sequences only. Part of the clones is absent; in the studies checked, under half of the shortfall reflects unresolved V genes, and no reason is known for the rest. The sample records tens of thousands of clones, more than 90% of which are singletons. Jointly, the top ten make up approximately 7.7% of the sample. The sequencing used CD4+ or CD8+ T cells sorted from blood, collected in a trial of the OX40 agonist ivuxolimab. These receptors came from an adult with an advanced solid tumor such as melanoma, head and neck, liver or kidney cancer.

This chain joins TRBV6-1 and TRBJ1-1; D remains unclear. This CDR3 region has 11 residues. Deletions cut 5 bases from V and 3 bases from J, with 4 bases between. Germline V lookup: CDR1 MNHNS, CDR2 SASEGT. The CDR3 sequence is CASSYDTEAFF. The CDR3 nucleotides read TGTGCCAGCAGTTACGACACTGAAGCTTTCTTT.

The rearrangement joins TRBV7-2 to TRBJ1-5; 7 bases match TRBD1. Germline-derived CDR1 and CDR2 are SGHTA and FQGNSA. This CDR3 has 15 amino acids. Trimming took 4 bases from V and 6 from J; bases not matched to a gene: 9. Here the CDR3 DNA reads TGTGCCAGCAGCTCAGGGGGGGGCTCCCGTCAGCCCCAGCATTTT. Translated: CASSSGGGSRQPQHF.

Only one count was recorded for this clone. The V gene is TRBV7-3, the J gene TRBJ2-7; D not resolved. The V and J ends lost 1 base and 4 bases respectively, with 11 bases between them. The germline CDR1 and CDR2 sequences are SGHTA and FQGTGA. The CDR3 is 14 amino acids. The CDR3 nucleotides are TGTGCCAGCAGCTTAAACCCCAACAATTACGAGCAGTACTTC. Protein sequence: CASSLNPNNYEQYF. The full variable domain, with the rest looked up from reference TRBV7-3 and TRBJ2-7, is GAGVSQTPSNKVTEKGKYVELRCDPISGHTALYWYRQSLGQGPEFLIYFQGTGAADDSGLPNDRFFAVRPEGSVSTLKIQRTERGDSAVYLCASSLNPNNYEQYFGPGTRLTVT.